The 19 T cell receptor beta chains below come from one sample, sequenced in a study of OX40 agonist ivuxolimab in advanced cancers. Here immunoSEQ multiplex PCR was the method, and the copy in TCRdb shows in-frame clones only, minus some. The sample carries about 88,000 clones, 85% to 90% recorded once. The specimen was CD4+ or CD8+ T cells sorted from blood, collected in a trial of the OX40 agonist ivuxolimab. Source of these receptors: an adult with an advanced solid tumor such as melanoma, head and neck, liver or kidney cancer.

CDR3 coding DNA: TGTGCCAGCAGCCGACAGGCCCAAGAGACCCAGTACTTC. It encodes CASSRQAQETQYF. This rearrangement joins TRBV7-2 to TRBJ2-5; D possibly corresponds to TRBD1 (6 bases). The germline CDR1 and CDR2 sequences are SGHTA and FQGNSA. The CDR3 runs to 13 residues. Trimming took off 5 bases at V and 1 base at J, with 8 bases between the two ends.

This clone was observed a single time. The chain joins TRBV7-2 to TRBJ2-1, with 9 bases lining up with TRBD2. CDR1 SGHTA and CDR2 FQGNSA come from the germline V gene. The V gene end was trimmed by 6 bases and the J gene end by 8 bases; junction bases not matched to a gene: 5. The CDR3 totals 13 residues. CDR3 protein: CASRGGRVDEQFF. In nucleotides, the CDR3 is TGTGCCAGCAGGGGCGGGAGGGTCGATGAGCAGTTCTTC.

The V and J genes are TRBV5-4 and TRBJ2-2; D may match TRBD1 or TRBD2 (6 bases each). The germline V gene encodes CDR1 SGHNT and CDR2 YYREEE (reference sequence). Trimming shortened V by 4 bases and J by 1 base, and 11 bases separated the two germline ends. There are 15 residues in the CDR3. The CDR3 protein is CASSPRGVNTGELFF. CDR3 DNA sequence: TGTGCCAGCAGCCCAAGGGGGGTGAACACCGGGGAGCTGTTTTTT.

This clone was picked up one time. The gene calls are TRBV7-3 and TRBJ1-2; 7 bases are a match to TRBD1. The CDR3 contains 16 residues. V lost 1 base, J lost 3 bases, and 8 bases stayed unmatched. CDR1 SGHTA and CDR2 FQGTGA come from the germline V gene. The CDR3 region is CASSLRGGAFDYGYTF. In nucleotides, the CDR3 is TGTGCCAGCAGCTTAAGAGGGGGCGCGTTCGACTATGGCTACACCTTC.

V and J are TRBV30 and TRBJ2-1; 8 nucleotides align to TRBD2. V gave up 0 bases and J gave up 2 bases; unmatched junction bases: 3. The germline V gene has CDR1 GTSNPN and CDR2 SVGIG (reference sequence). The length of the CDR3 is 15 residues. CDR3 coding DNA: TGTGCCTGGAGTGTAGGTAGCGGGGCCTACAATGAGCAGTTCTTC. This sequence encodes CAWSVGSGAYNEQFF.

The chain links TRBV30 to TRBJ1-2; weak D call: TRBD1 (6 bases). CDR1 is GTSNPN and CDR2 is SVGIG in the germline V gene (reference sequence). Between the trimmed V and J ends, which lost 0 bases and 2 bases, there was a span of 10 bases. The CDR3 runs 14 residues. The CDR3 DNA follows: TGTGCCTGGAGTGTTCCCGACAGGAACTATGGCTACACCTTC. The encoded protein is CAWSVPDRNYGYTF. Full variable domain (missing parts from reference TRBV30 and TRBJ1-2): SQTIHQWPATLVQPVGSPLSLECTVEGTSNPNLYWYRQAAGRGLQLLFYSVGIGQISSEVPQNLSASRPQDRQFILSSKKLLLSDSGFYLCAWSVPDRNYGYTFGSGTRLTVV.

This clone is a singleton in its sample. The chain employs TRBV15 and TRBJ2-7, with 9 bases lining up with TRBD1. The CDR3 sequence is 15 residues long. Germline V gives CDR1 LNHNV, CDR2 YYDKDF (reference sequence). Unmatched junction bases numbered 7, after V lost 4 bases and J lost 3 bases. The CDR3 DNA follows: TGTGCCACCAGCACCCTACTGGGACAGGGCTACGAGCAGTACTTC. Translated: CATSTLLGQGYEQYF.

The chain employs TRBV30 and TRBJ1-4; 8 nucleotides line up with TRBD1. Losses at the gene ends were 3 bases for V and 3 bases for J; bases not matched to a gene: 9. This CDR3 is built from 16 residues. Germline values: CDR1 GTSNPN, CDR2 SVGIG (reference sequence). CDR3 region: CAWSSGTGVPNEKLFF. DNA for the CDR3: TGTGCCTGGAGCAGTGGGACAGGTGTCCCTAATGAAAAACTGTTTTTT.

The chain uses TRBV9 and TRBJ1-3; D not certain. The CDR3 contains 13 residues. V lost 0 bases, J lost 5 bases, and 6 bases lay in between. Germline loops: CDR1 SGDLS, CDR2 YYNGEE. This CDR3 is CASSVGDRNTIYF. In DNA form, the CDR3 reads TGTGCCAGCAGCGTAGGGGATAGAAACACCATATATTTT.

The sample holds one count of this clone. This sequence joins TRBV5-6 and TRBJ2-3; 8 bases fit TRBD2. V gave up 5 bases and J gave up 1 base; unmatched junction bases: 0. Germline values: CDR1 SGHDT, CDR2 YYEEEE. This CDR3 is 13 amino acids long. The CDR3, as DNA: TGTGCCAGCAGGCGGGGGGGCACAGATACGCAGTATTTT. Amino acid sequence: CASRRGGTDTQYF.

V is TRBV7-9 and J is TRBJ1-1; D might be TRBD1 (6 bases). The CDR3 is made up of 15 amino acids. The germline V gene encodes CDR1 SEHNR and CDR2 FQNEAQ (reference sequence). Trimming stripped 2 bases from V and 2 bases from J, with 12 bases between. The chain's CDR3 is CASSLWEGVNTEAFF. CDR3 DNA sequence: TGTGCCAGCAGCTTATGGGAGGGGGTCAACACTGAAGCTTTCTTT.

The rearrangement uses TRBV9 and TRBJ1-3, with D possibly TRBD1 on 6 matching bases. The CDR3 totals 18 residues. The V end was cut by 4 bases, the J end by 1 base, with 21 bases between. Germline CDR1 and CDR2: SGDLS and YYNGEE. The CDR3 DNA sequence: TGTGCCAGCAGCTCCCACAGGGCGCAGCCCGTATCTGGAAACACCATATATTTT. Translation gives CASSSHRAQPVSGNTIYF.

This clone was detected only once. The chain recombines TRBV5-8 with TRBJ2-3; 7 nucleotides align to TRBD1. Germline CDR1 SGHTS, CDR2 YDEGEE. This CDR3 region has 12 residues. Germline trimming cut 2 bases from V and 11 bases from J; bases unmatched to any gene: 5. Here the CDR3 reads CASSLRTGVQYF. Written as DNA, the CDR3 is TGTGCCAGCAGCTTAAGAACAGGGGTGCAGTATTTT.

This sequence joins TRBV5-6 and TRBJ1-6; 9 nucleotides agree with TRBD1. This CDR3 contains 15 residues. V lost 5 bases to trimming and J lost 7 bases; unmatched junction nucleotides: 7. The germline CDR1 and CDR2 sequences are SGHDT and YYEEEE. CDR3 loop: CASSHLTGGNSPLHF. In nucleotides, the CDR3 is TGTGCCAGCAGTCATCTGACAGGGGGGAATTCACCCCTCCACTTT.

The chain has TRBV28 and TRBJ1-1, with 7 bases matching TRBD1. In germline, CDR1 is MDHEN, CDR2 SYDVKM. The CDR3 runs to 15 residues. Trimming cost V 6 bases and J 1 base; bases outside gene matches: 8. CDR3: CASRVTGTANTEAFF. The CDR3, as DNA: TGTGCCAGCAGGGTGACCGGGACAGCGAACACTGAAGCTTTCTTT.

The rearrangement joins TRBV12-5 to TRBJ2-7; D may be TRBD1 (5 bases). Germline V gives CDR1 LGHNT, CDR2 FRNRAP. CDR3 length: 15 amino acids. Trimming pared 2 bases from V and 2 bases from J, leaving 13 bases between. In DNA form, the CDR3 reads TGTGCTAGTGGTTTGTTGGGGCGGCATACCTACGAGCAGTACTTC. This encodes CASGLLGRHTYEQYF.

The chain couples TRBV20-1 to TRBJ1-2; 7 bases agree with TRBD1. V shed 7 bases and J 7 bases; nucleotides not matched to a gene: 6. The CDR3 contains 11 residues. Looked up from germline, CDR1 is DFQATT and CDR2 is SNEGSKA (reference sequence). This chain's CDR3 is CSGDRDSGYTF. The CDR3 nucleotides are TGCAGTGGTGACAGGGACTCTGGCTACACCTTC.

This sequence joins TRBV27 and TRBJ2-7, with unresolved D. This CDR3 comprises 14 residues. V lost 3 bases, J lost 3 bases, and 12 bases lay in between. Germline assignment: CDR1 MNHEY and CDR2 SMNVEV (reference sequence). The CDR3 coding sequence is TGTGCCAGCAGTTTCGACGCAAAGGGCTACGAGCAGTACTTC. It is translated as CASSFDAKGYEQYF.

V gene TRBV15 combines with J gene TRBJ2-7, with 11 bases aligning to TRBD1. In germline, CDR1 is LNHNV, CDR2 YYDKDF (reference sequence). J lost 2 bases, V lost 4 bases, and 10 bases had no gene match. CDR3 length: 17 amino acids. DNA for the CDR3: TGTGCCACCAGCACCCTCGGGGCGGGACAGGGGGCCTACGAGCAGTACTTC. It codes for CATSTLGAGQGAYEQYF.